Listed here are 21 T cell receptor beta chains from one sample, sequenced in a study of shared clonotypes between healthy human individuals. The naive CD8 population came from CD45RO-negative cells selected for CCR7, without terminally differentiated effector memory CD45RA+ cells. Repertoires were generated with immunoSEQ multiplex PCR, while TCRdb's copy carries only in-frame clones and drops some. The sample lists under 1 million clones, roughly 96% occurring once. The source material was naive CD8+ T cells sorted from blood. Every receptor here comes from a man aged 30 to 45 in good health.

V gene TRBV27 combines with J gene TRBJ2-7; unclear D gene. Per the germline V gene, CDR1 is MNHEY and CDR2 is SMNVEV (reference sequence). The V gene lost 5 bases and the J gene lost 1 base, with 9 bases spanning the gap. The CDR3 consists of 13 residues. CDR3 sequence: CASSPPGSYEQYF. DNA of the CDR3: TGTGCCAGCAGTCCTCCCGGGTCCTACGAGCAGTACTTC.

This chain links TRBV4-3 with TRBJ2-2; maybe TRBD1 (5 bases). CDR3 length equals 15 residues. V was pared by 2 bases and J by 6 bases, with 13 bases between. The germline V gene encodes CDR1 LGHNA and CDR2 YSLEER. The CDR3 sequence: CASSQLQVASGELFF. CDR3 sequence (DNA): TGCGCCAGCAGCCAATTACAGGTTGCATCCGGGGAGCTGTTTTTT.

The chain combines TRBV10-2 with TRBJ1-1; D is undetermined. The V gene's germline CDR1 is WSHSY and CDR2 SAAADI. The V gene lost 2 bases and the J gene lost 8 bases, with 12 bases spanning the gap. CDR3 length equals 13 residues. The CDR3 nucleotides are TGCGCCAGCAGTGAGCCGAATCGAAGGGAAGCTTTCTTT. Its protein is CASSEPNRREAFF.

V is TRBV6-6 and J is TRBJ2-3; 10 positions agree with TRBD2. The CDR3 has 15 amino acids. V was pared by 6 bases and J by 5 bases, with 8 bases of the junction left unmatched. Germline loops: CDR1 MNHNY, CDR2 SVGAGI (reference sequence). The CDR3 nucleotides read TGTGCCAGCAGCGGGACTAGCGCCCTGATAGATACGCAGTATTTT. As protein: CASSGTSALIDTQYF.

The V call is TRBV29-1, the J call TRBJ1-2; D unresolved. Trimming cost V 2 bases and J 5 bases, with 9 bases left between them. The V gene's germline CDR1 is SQVTM and CDR2 ANQGSEA. This CDR3 contains 12 residues. CDR3 nucleotides: TGCAGCGTTGAAAGGCAGCCTTATGGCTACACCTTC. Translation gives CSVERQPYGYTF.

The rearrangement uses TRBV7-9 and TRBJ2-4; no reliable D call. V lost 5 bases to trimming and J lost 7 bases, with 12 bases between them. This CDR3 spans 13 amino acids. Germline V CDR1 and CDR2: SEHNR, FQNEAQ (reference sequence). The CDR3 here is CASSRPGANIQYF. In DNA form, the CDR3 reads TGTGCCAGCAGCCGGCCAGGAGCGAACATTCAGTACTTC. Full variable domain (missing parts from reference TRBV7-9 and TRBJ2-4): DTGVSQNPRHKITKRGQNVTFRCDPISEHNRLYWYRQTLGQGPEFLTYFQNEAQLEKSRLLSDRFSAERPKGSFSTLEIQRTEQGDSAMYLCASSRPGANIQYFGAGTRLSVL.

The chain employs TRBV25-1 and TRBJ2-5; D is uncertain. Trimming took 2 bases from V and 4 from J, leaving 8 bases between them. This CDR3 is built from 13 residues. Germline loops: CDR1 MGHDK, CDR2 SYGVNS. The DNA for the CDR3 is TGTGCCAGCAGTGAAGGCAGTACAGAGACCCAGTACTTC. Translated: CASSEGSTETQYF.

This clone was detected only once. The chain is built from TRBV7-9 and TRBJ2-1, with D perhaps matching TRBD1 or TRBD2 (5 bases each). The CDR3 totals 14 residues. Per the germline V gene, CDR1 is SEHNR and CDR2 is FQNEAQ (reference sequence). V lost 5 bases and J lost 5, with 13 bases in between. DNA of the CDR3: TGTGCCAGCAGCCGGGGACCTCGCAACAATGAGCAGTTCTTC. Translation: CASSRGPRNNEQFF.

J is TRBJ2-7 and V is TRBV5-6; TRBD1 aligns across 9 bases. J lost 5 bases, V lost 7 bases, and 13 bases had no gene match. The CDR3 sequence is 15 residues long. Germline CDR1 and CDR2: SGHDT and YYEEEE. CDR3 sequence reads: CASDPGTGRIDEQYF. Written as DNA, the CDR3 is TGTGCCAGCGACCCAGGGACAGGGCGTATCGACGAGCAGTACTTC.

As concerns this clone: Other DNA sequences in this specimen translate into the identical CDR3. CDR3 bases: TGTGCCAGCAGCGTAGGTGGGGGTTCTGGAAACACCATATATTTT. Residues: CASSVGGGSGNTIYF. This chain joins TRBV9 and TRBJ1-3; D might be TRBD1 (5 bases). The CDR3 is made up of 15 amino acids. V was shortened by 0 bases and J by 1 base, with 8 bases between the two germline ends. Germline CDR1 and CDR2: SGDLS and YYNGEE.

The chain combines TRBV28 with TRBJ2-7; the D gene is possibly TRBD1 (6 bases). The CDR3 spans 14 residues. V shed 7 bases and J shed 0 bases, with 13 bases lying between them. Per the germline V gene, CDR1 is MDHEN and CDR2 is SYDVKM. The CDR3 loop reads CASNPGQNSYEQYF. The CDR3 nucleotides read TGTGCCAGCAATCCGGGACAAAACTCCTACGAGCAGTACTTC.

This clone was recorded once. The chain combines TRBV18 with TRBJ2-7; 11 bases are a match to TRBD2. Trimming took 5 bases from V and 4 from J; bases not matched to a gene: 4. The germline gives CDR1 KGHSH, CDR2 LQKENI. The CDR3 loop spans 14 amino acids. CDR3 loop: CASSTSGSSYEQYF. The CDR3 region has the DNA TGTGCCAGCTCAACTAGCGGGAGTTCATACGAGCAGTACTTC.

This chain joins TRBV29-1 and TRBJ2-1; 8 positions match TRBD2. The junction had 9 bases not matched to a gene; V was cut back by 5 bases and J by 12 bases. Germline V gene sequence: CDR1 SQVTM, CDR2 ANQGSEA. This CDR3 comprises 12 residues. CDR3 coding DNA: TGCAGCGTTCCTTTGGCGGCGGGAGGGCAGTTCTTC. This translates into CSVPLAAGGQFF.

A remark on this clone: This sample also contains other DNA sequences that code for the same CDR3. This chain links TRBV11-2 with TRBJ2-3; unclear D gene. Trimming removed 3 bases at V and 5 bases at J, with 3 bases between. The CDR3 is made up of 11 amino acids. CDR1 is SGHAT and CDR2 is FQNNGV in the germline V gene. CDR3 nucleotides: TGTGCCAGCAGCTTTGGAGATACGCAGTATTTT. It specifies CASSFGDTQYF.

The rearrangement uses TRBV7-8 and TRBJ2-7; D is ambiguous. Germline V gene sequence: CDR1 SGHVS, CDR2 FQNEAQ. This CDR3 region has 13 residues. V dropped 3 bases and J dropped 6 bases, with 12 bases sitting between them. Here the CDR3 reads CASSLVGEPEQYF. The CDR3 DNA reads as TGTGCCAGCAGCTTGGTTGGTGAGCCCGAGCAGTACTTC.

This chain links TRBV25-1 with TRBJ2-5; D may be TRBD1 or TRBD2 (6 bases each). Germline V gives CDR1 MGHDK, CDR2 SYGVNS. CDR3 length equals 16 residues. The V and J ends lost 3 bases and 2 bases respectively, with 16 bases between them. The CDR3 bases are TGTGCCAGCAGTGAGTTCATGGGGGGCTTACAAGAGACCCAGTACTTC. This codes for CASSEFMGGLQETQYF.

The rearrangement links TRBV13 to TRBJ2-7, with TRBD2 matching over 13 bases. V was pared by 4 bases and J by 3 bases, with 3 bases of the junction left unmatched. CDR1 and CDR2 from the germline V gene are PRHDT and FYEKMQ (reference sequence). The CDR3 contains 15 residues. Here the CDR3 DNA reads TGTGCCAGCAGCTGGACTAGCGGGAGAGGCTACGAGCAGTACTTC. Translated: CASSWTSGRGYEQYF.

The gene calls are TRBV27 and TRBJ2-3; maybe TRBD2 (6 bases). The V gene lost 3 bases and the J gene lost 2 bases, with 12 bases spanning the gap. The CDR3 totals 15 residues. CDR1 is MNHEY and CDR2 is SMNVEV in the germline V gene (reference sequence). CDR3 loop: CASSFGDSNTDTQYF. The CDR3 DNA reads TGTGCCAGCAGTTTCGGGGACTCTAACACAGATACGCAGTATTTT.

The chain couples TRBV7-9 to TRBJ2-7; no reliable D call. Trimming stripped 7 bases from V and 2 bases from J, with 15 bases between. The CDR3 has 14 amino acids. Germline V gene data show CDR1 as SEHNR and CDR2 as FQNEAQ (reference sequence). This CDR3 reads CASTQEPQTYEQYF. CDR3 nucleotides: TGTGCCAGCACTCAGGAGCCGCAGACCTACGAGCAGTACTTC.

The genes are TRBV7-9 and TRBJ2-5; tentatively, D is TRBD1 (6 bases). The CDR3 sequence is 17 residues long. V lost 5 bases and J lost 7, with 26 bases in between. The germline V gene encodes CDR1 SEHNR and CDR2 FQNEAQ (reference sequence). The CDR3 protein is CASSPRDTSVRIWTQYF. CDR3 in DNA: TGTGCCAGCAGCCCCCGGGACACAAGCGTAAGAATTTGGACCCAGTACTTC.

This chain uses TRBV7-3 with TRBJ2-6; the D is unclear. The V gene lost 1 base and the J gene lost 0 bases, with 7 bases spanning the gap. The CDR3 totals 16 residues. CDR1 is SGHTA, CDR2 FQGTGA, per germline. The CDR3 region has the DNA TGTGCCAGCAGCTTAATTGGGGACTCTGGGGCCAACGTCCTGACTTTC. This gives the protein CASSLIGDSGANVLTF.